The entry below gives a single T cell receptor beta chain sequence along with its context. The data originate from a study of PD-L1 blockade in urothelial cancer. Study details: Patients' atezolizumab regimen, 1,200 mg intravenously every 3 weeks, began in the mid-2010s.

Here immunoSEQ multiplex PCR was the method, and the copy in TCRdb shows in-frame clones only, minus some. Of around 63,000 clones in the sample, about four fifths were seen once. This CDR3 region has 15 residues. Looked up from germline, CDR1 is SNHLY and CDR2 is FYNNEI. V lost 7 bases and J 8 bases, leaving 20 bases between the germline ends. Described time point: pretreatment peripheral blood. The J gene is TRBJ1-4, the V gene TRBV2; D might be TRBD1 (6 bases). This clonotype was sampled from a man between 65 and 85 years old with urothelial cancer. This specimen consisted of PBMCs, obtained around atezolizumab (anti-PD-L1) treatment. CDR3 sequence reads: CASNRLGGREEKLFF. The DNA for the CDR3 is TGTGCCAGCAACCGACTCGGGGGGCGAGAGGAAAAACTGTTTTTT.